This T cell receptor (beta chain) was sequenced for a study of shared clonotypes between healthy human individuals. Study-level information: A donor's plate count was three for CD4 naive and three for CD4 memory; CD8 naive had two and CD8 memory one. Whole-study results and caveats: The represented genetic and exposure-history diversity was limited by the small number of donors.

An assay was performed, and its level was deep. Sequencing used immunoSEQ multiplex PCR; TCRdb keeps in-frame clones, though not all of them. The table has 2 million to 2.5 million clones, 85% to 95% seen once. Germline V gene lookup returns CDR1 SGDLS and CDR2 YYNGEE. The V and J ends lost 4 bases and 5 bases respectively, with 7 bases between them. CDR3 length equals 11 residues. Selected positively for CCR7 and CD45RO-negative, naive CD8 cells excluded terminally differentiated effector memory CD45RA+ cells. Notes on this clone: Its target is not known.

This TCR derives from a man aged 18 to 29 in good health. Some clones in this sample may be carry-over from other donors' samples. Material: naive CD8+ T cells from PBMCs. The gene calls are TRBV9 and TRBJ2-7; D is unresolved. This CDR3 reads CASSRGHEQYF. The CDR3 DNA follows: TGTGCCAGCAGCCGTGGACACGAGCAGTACTTC.